Listed below are T cell receptor beta chains from one sample, sequenced in a study of CD8 T cells in Susac syndrome. TCRdb fed the immunoSEQ multiplex PCR reads into MiXCR, producing one record per CDR3 protein. This table has approximately 170,000 distinct CDR3 sequences, approximately 90% appearing once. Material: CD4+ T cells from PBMCs. Receptor source: a human donor in good health. CDR3s include the opening cysteine and the closing phenylalanine or tryptophan. A D gene is named only where the DNA matches it firmly. Part of the rows lack a size; the others show once, few, many or a class for expanded clones.

d_gene	len	v_gene	abundance	j_gene	CDR3nt	CDR3aa
TRBD2	15	TRBV27	once	TRBJ2-3	TGTGCCAGCAGTTTACCTAGCGGAAGCACAGATACGCAGTATTTT	CASSLPSGSTDTQYF
NA	15	TRBV20-1	NA	TRBJ2-7	TGCAGTGCTAGAGTTAATGGCTTCGGAAACTACGAGCAGTACTTC	CSARVNGFGNYEQYF
NA	15	TRBV2	NA	TRBJ1-6	TGTGCCAGCAAGGCAGGGAGCTCCTATAATTCACCCCTCCACTTT	CASKAGSSYNSPLHF
TRBD2	19	TRBV7-8	NA	TRBJ2-7	TGTGCCAGCAGCTTAGGGGATCCACAGACTAGCGGAGCAGAGTACGAGCAGTACTTC	CASSLGDPQTSGAEYEQYF
TRBD2	14	TRBV20-1	NA	TRBJ2-5	TGCAGTGCCAGGGTGGGGGGGATGGAAGAGACCCAGTACTTC	CSARVGGMEETQYF
TRBD2	17	TRBV5-1	NA	TRBJ2-7	TGCGCCAGCAGCCGGGGTGTGAGTTTCGGGAGGGCCTACGAGCAGTACTTC	CASSRGVSFGRAYEQYF
TRBD2	18	TRBV24-1	NA	TRBJ2-1	TGTGCCACCAGTGCTAGCGGGGGGCCCCTCCGCTCCTACAATGAGCAGTTCTTC	CATSASGGPLRSYNEQFF
NA	12	TRBV2	NA	TRBJ1-2	TGTGCCAGCAGGGTGGGTCGGGAGGGCTACACCTTC	CASRVGREGYTF
NA	18	TRBV24-1	few	TRBJ2-1	TGTGCCACCAGTGCGGCTAGCGCCTTAACTAGGTCCTACAATGAGCAGTTCTTC	CATSAASALTRSYNEQFF
NA	16	TRBV23-1	NA	TRBJ2-2	TGCGCCAGCAGTCAATGTCCAGGGCCGAACACCGGGGAGCTGTTTTTT	CASSQCPGPNTGELFF
TRBD2	15	TRBV9	NA	TRBJ2-5	TGTGCCAGCAGGGCTGGGGGACTAGCCGATGAGACCCAGTACTTC	CASRAGGLADETQYF
NA	13	TRBV7-3	NA	TRBJ1-1	TGTGCCAGCAGCTCCGACCAGAACACTGAAGCTTTCTTT	CASSSDQNTEAFF
NA	14	TRBV12-3/TRBV12-4	NA	TRBJ1-2	TGTGCCAGCAGCCTAGGACAGCAAACCTATGGCTACACCTTC	CASSLGQQTYGYTF
NA	13	TRBV20-1	NA	TRBJ2-3	TGCAGTGCTAGAGTCCGATACACAGATACGCAGTATTTT	CSARVRYTDTQYF
NA	15	TRBV9	NA	TRBJ2-1	TGTGCCAGCAACCCTGGGCTAAGCTCCTACAATGAGCAGTTCTTC	CASNPGLSSYNEQFF
NA	14	TRBV7-6	NA	TRBJ2-7	TGTGCCAGCAGCTCCCGGGACGGGAGTGGCGAGCAGTACTTC	CASSSRDGSGEQYF
NA	11	TRBV20-1	NA	TRBJ1-1	TGCAGTGCTAGCCAGGGGACTGAAGCTTTCTTT	CSASQGTEAFF
TRBD1	15	TRBV18	NA	TRBJ1-5	TGTGCCAGCTCACGACAGGGGGTCGGCAATCAGCCCCAGCATTTT	CASSRQGVGNQPQHF
NA	15	TRBV28	NA	TRBJ2-5	TGTGCCAGCAGTCTAGGGGGGAGTGGCGGGGAGACCCAGTACTTC	CASSLGGSGGETQYF
NA	12	TRBV7-9	NA	TRBJ2-7	TGTGCCAGCAGCAGGGACCGCTACGAGCAGTACTTC	CASSRDRYEQYF
TRBD1	13	TRBV20-1	NA	TRBJ2-7	TGCAGTGCCCCCGGACAGGGGGACTACGAGCAGTACTTC	CSAPGQGDYEQYF
NA	14	TRBV11-2	NA	TRBJ2-7	TGTGCCAGCAGCTTAGTGTGGTCCCCCTACGAGCAGTACTTC	CASSLVWSPYEQYF
NA	14	TRBV2	NA	TRBJ1-5	TGTGCCAGCAGTTCCGACCGGAGACGACAGCCCCAGCATTTT	CASSSDRRRQPQHF
NA	13	TRBV29-1	NA	TRBJ2-3	TGCAGCGTTGGTGGCGGGTACACAGATACGCAGTATTTT	CSVGGGYTDTQYF
NA	14	TRBV5-1	NA	TRBJ2-7	TGCGCCAGCAGCTTAAACAGTTGGTCCTCCGAGCAGTACTTC	CASSLNSWSSEQYF